The rows below give T cell receptor beta chains drawn from one sample of a study of shared clonotypes between healthy human individuals. Sequencing used immunoSEQ multiplex PCR; TCRdb keeps in-frame clones, though not all of them. In the table there are approximately 1.9 million clones, 85% to 95% of which are singletons. Sequencing used naive CD8+ T cells from PBMCs. These receptors were obtained from a man between 18 and 29 years old in good health. Some clones in this sample may be carry-over from other donors' samples. The CDR3 runs from the conserved cysteine through the conserved F or W. The order of the fields is V gene, J gene, clone size, D gene, CDR3 protein, CDR3 DNA. D genes are given only for firm matches. Rows give clone size only sometimes, using once, few, many, or a class for an expanded clone.

V: TRBV6-6; J: TRBJ2-7; size: once; D: NA; CDR3: CASSYGAESYEQYF; DNA: TGTGCCAGCAGTTACGGGGCAGAGTCCTACGAGCAGTACTTC
V: TRBV9; J: TRBJ2-2; size: NA; D: TRBD2; CDR3: CASSGRLAGVNTGELFF; DNA: TGTGCCAGCAGCGGGAGACTAGCGGGAGTGAACACCGGGGAGCTGTTTTTT
V: TRBV5-8; J: TRBJ2-7; size: NA; D: NA; CDR3: CASGNYEQYF; DNA: TGTGCCAGCGGCAACTACGAGCAGTACTTC
V: TRBV5-1; J: TRBJ1-2; size: NA; D: NA; CDR3: CASSGSGPQARYGYTF; DNA: TGCGCCAGCAGCGGCTCGGGACCCCAGGCGAGGTATGGCTACACCTTC
V: TRBV9; J: TRBJ2-3; size: NA; D: TRBD1; CDR3: CASSVRTGKVTDTQYF; DNA: TGTGCCAGCAGCGTCCGGACAGGGAAGGTCACAGATACGCAGTATTTT
V: TRBV2; J: TRBJ1-5; size: NA; D: NA; CDR3: CASRPDSSIQPQHF; DNA: TGTGCCAGCAGGCCGGACAGCTCGATTCAGCCCCAGCATTTT
V: TRBV27; J: TRBJ1-2; size: NA; D: NA; CDR3: CASSSSQNDNYGYTF; DNA: TGTGCCAGCAGTTCTTCCCAGAACGATAACTATGGCTACACCTTC
V: TRBV4-2; J: TRBJ2-1; size: NA; D: TRBD2; CDR3: CASSQGLAGVIYNEQFF; DNA: TGTGCCAGCAGCCAAGGGCTAGCGGGAGTAATCTACAATGAGCAGTTCTTC
V: TRBV5-3; J: TRBJ1-4; size: NA; D: TRBD1; CDR3: CARSSDRWTRNEKLFF; DNA: TGTGCCAGAAGCTCGGACAGGTGGACCCGGAATGAAAAACTGTTTTTT
V: TRBV4-1; J: TRBJ2-7; size: NA; D: NA; CDR3: CASSLGTGTYEQYF; DNA: TGCGCCAGCAGCCTGGGAACAGGGACCTACGAGCAGTACTTC
V: TRBV7-2; J: TRBJ2-7; size: once; D: TRBD2; CDR3: CASALAGPSYEQYF; DNA: TGTGCTTCAGCCCTAGCGGGGCCCTCCTACGAGCAGTACTTC
V: TRBV27; J: TRBJ2-1; size: NA; D: NA; CDR3: CASSLSRVLNEQFF; DNA: TGTGCCAGCAGTCTCTCTCGGGTGTTGAATGAGCAGTTCTTC
V: TRBV7-2; J: TRBJ2-7; size: NA; D: NA; CDR3: CASSSGYFPLEQYF; DNA: TGTGCCAGCAGCTCTGGGTATTTCCCCCTCGAGCAGTACTTC
V: TRBV30; J: TRBJ1-1; size: NA; D: NA; CDR3: CACTPGRTEAFF; DNA: TGTGCCTGCACCCCCGGGAGGACTGAAGCTTTCTTT
V: TRBV11-2; J: TRBJ2-7; size: NA; D: NA; CDR3: CASSLAPRYEQYF; DNA: TGTGCCAGCAGCTTAGCCCCCCGATACGAGCAGTACTTC
V: TRBV5-4; J: TRBJ2-5; size: once; D: TRBD2; CDR3: CASSFRLAQETQYF; DNA: TGTGCCAGCAGCTTCCGACTAGCTCAAGAGACCCAGTACTTC
V: TRBV9; J: TRBJ2-7; size: once; D: NA; CDR3: CASSVARGAPTYEQYF; DNA: TGTGCCAGCAGCGTAGCTAGGGGGGCTCCGACCTACGAGCAGTACTTC
V: TRBV6-5; J: TRBJ2-7; size: NA; D: NA; CDR3: CASSYSINFDEQYF; DNA: TGTGCCAGCAGTTACTCGATCAACTTCGACGAGCAGTACTTC
V: TRBV5-7; J: TRBJ2-3; size: NA; D: NA; CDR3: CASSTTGDTDTQYF; DNA: TGTGCCAGCAGCACTACCGGTGACACAGATACGCAGTATTTT
V: TRBV7-9; J: TRBJ2-7; size: NA; D: NA; CDR3: CASSLGASPQGLEQYF; DNA: TGTGCCAGCAGCTTAGGGGCGTCCCCCCAAGGGCTCGAGCAGTACTTC
V: TRBV5-4; J: TRBJ1-2; size: NA; D: NA; CDR3: CASRVTETYGYTF; DNA: TGTGCCAGCAGGGTTACGGAGACTTATGGCTACACCTTC
V: TRBV7-8; J: TRBJ2-2; size: NA; D: NA; CDR3: CASSSSGRETGELFF; DNA: TGTGCCAGCAGCTCGTCGGGGCGGGAAACCGGGGAGCTGTTTTTT
V: TRBV29-1; J: TRBJ1-3; size: NA; D: TRBD1; CDR3: CSVDPTGDPSGNTIYF; DNA: TGCAGCGTGGACCCAACAGGGGACCCCTCTGGAAACACCATATATTTT
V: TRBV7-2; J: TRBJ2-7; size: NA; D: TRBD2; CDR3: CASSFAGGSYEQYF; DNA: TGTGCCAGCAGCTTCGCGGGAGGCTCCTACGAGCAGTACTTC
V: TRBV2; J: TRBJ2-6; size: NA; D: TRBD1; CDR3: CASSGQGAHSGANVLTF; DNA: TGTGCCAGCAGCGGACAGGGGGCACACTCTGGGGCCAACGTCCTGACTTTC
V: TRBV4-2; J: TRBJ2-1; size: NA; D: TRBD2; CDR3: CASSQGGGSYNEQFF; DNA: TGTGCCAGCAGCCAAGGCGGGGGCTCCTACAATGAGCAGTTCTTC
V: TRBV13; J: TRBJ1-1; size: NA; D: NA; CDR3: CASSPSPRGPEVEAFF; DNA: TGTGCCAGCAGCCCATCCCCGCGGGGGCCCGAAGTTGAAGCTTTCTTT
V: TRBV4-3; J: TRBJ1-1; size: NA; D: TRBD1; CDR3: CASSPDLGQENTEAFF; DNA: TGCGCCAGCAGCCCGGACCTGGGACAGGAGAACACTGAAGCTTTCTTT
V: TRBV5-1; J: TRBJ2-3; size: once; D: TRBD2; CDR3: CASSNRTSGSRDTQYF; DNA: TGCGCCAGCAGCAACAGGACTAGCGGGAGTAGGGATACGCAGTATTTT
V: TRBV4-1; J: TRBJ1-1; size: NA; D: NA; CDR3: CASSLLGGPMNTEAFF; DNA: TGCGCCAGCAGCCTTCTCGGGGGGCCAATGAACACTGAAGCTTTCTTT
V: TRBV7-9; J: TRBJ2-7; size: NA; D: NA; CDR3: CASSQQGDYEQYF; DNA: TGTGCCAGCAGTCAACAGGGAGACTACGAGCAGTACTTC
V: TRBV28; J: TRBJ2-1; size: NA; D: TRBD2; CDR3: CASSLRARAGGPGYNEQFF; DNA: TGTGCCAGCAGTTTACGGGCGAGAGCGGGAGGCCCAGGGTACAATGAGCAGTTCTTC
V: TRBV7-8; J: TRBJ2-3; size: NA; D: NA; CDR3: CASGIGDTQYF; DNA: TGTGCCAGCGGAATTGGCGATACGCAGTATTTT